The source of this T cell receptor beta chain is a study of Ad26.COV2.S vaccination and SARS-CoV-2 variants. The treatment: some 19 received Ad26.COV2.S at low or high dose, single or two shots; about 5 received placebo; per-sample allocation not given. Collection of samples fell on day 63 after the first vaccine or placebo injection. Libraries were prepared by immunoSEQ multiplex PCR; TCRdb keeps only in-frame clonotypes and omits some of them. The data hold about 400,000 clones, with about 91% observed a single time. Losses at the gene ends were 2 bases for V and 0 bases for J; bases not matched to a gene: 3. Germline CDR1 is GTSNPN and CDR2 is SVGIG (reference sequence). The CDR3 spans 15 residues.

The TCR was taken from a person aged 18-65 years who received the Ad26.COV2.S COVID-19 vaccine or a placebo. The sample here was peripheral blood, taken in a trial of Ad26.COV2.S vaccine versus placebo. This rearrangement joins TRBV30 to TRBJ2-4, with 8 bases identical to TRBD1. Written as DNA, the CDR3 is TGTGCCTGGAGTCAGGGGGCGGTAGCCAAAAACATTCAGTACTTC. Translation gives CAWSQGAVAKNIQYF.